This T cell receptor (beta chain) was sequenced for a study of beta chain features in type 1 diabetes. Study summary: No patient-donor differences in age, gender, total cells or subset yield.

Sequenced material consisted of expressed TCRB transcripts (all of the isolated RNA was reverse transcribed). Millions of reads, on average, came from each naive, central memory and regulatory T cell sample. The table came from immunoSEQ multiplex PCR; TCRdb's copy has only in-frame clones and leaves some out. The sample carries some 190,000 clones, around 8% recorded once. Whole-study results and caveats: TCRB CDR3 length was moderately but significantly reduced in all four CD4+ subsets of Type 1 diabetes patients. Any role of HLA type in TCRB rearrangement remained unresolved here.

Trimming left V 5 bases short and J 11 bases short, with 21 bases between. The CDR3 is made up of 14 amino acids. Germline CDR1 LNHDA, CDR2 SQIVND (reference sequence). Details on this clone: Its antigen is as yet unknown.

The sequence came from a woman aged 35 to 49 with type 1 diabetes. The J gene is TRBJ1-1, the V gene TRBV19; possibly TRBD1 for D (5 bases). The sequenced sample was central memory CD4+ T cells from blood. CDR3 protein: CASSYDGRLPGAFF. The CDR3 nucleotides are TGTGCCAGTAGTTACGACGGTAGGCTCCCAGGGGCTTTCTTT. Complete variable domain (other parts from reference TRBV19 and TRBJ1-1): DGGITQSPKYLFRKEGQNVTLSCEQNLNHDAMYWYRQDPGQGLRLIYYSQIVNDFQKGDIAEGYSVSREKKESFPLTVTSAQKNPTAFYLCASSYDGRLPGAFFGQGTRLTVV.